This T cell receptor (beta chain) derives from a study of human T cells and chemical hapten exposure. The CDR3 is 18 amino acids. The V segment lost 1 base and the J segment 0 bases; nucleotides outside the gene matches: 9. The germline CDR1 and CDR2 sequences are DFQATT and SNEGSKA (reference sequence). One entry per CDR3 protein, called by TCRdb with MiXCR from the RACE reads. The data contain more than 100,000 distinct CDR3 sequences, roughly 12% of them singletons. This clonotype was detected ten times or more. Time point reported: patch test 3, about 24 weeks after DPC sensitization. Noted treatment: therapeutic diphenylcyclopropenone sensitization with weekly scalp DPC.

This sequence was found in a woman aged 45-60 years with alopecia areata. Some clones in this sample may be carry-over from other donors' samples. The material was whole blood, obtained in connection with sensitization to the hapten diphenylcyclopropenone (DPC). The rearrangement uses TRBV20-1 and TRBJ1-5, with 10 bases lining up with TRBD1. CDR3 sequence reads: CSARGKTGGFPSNQPQHF. CDR3 sequence (DNA): TGCAGTGCTAGAGGAAAGACAGGGGGCTTCCCTAGCAATCAGCCCCAGCATTTT.